These 32 T cell receptor beta chains share one sample of origin, sequenced in a study of T cells after yellow fever vaccination (dated by TCRdb to between 2018 and 2021). The protocol used for the library was 5' RACE. Sequencing was carried out with an Illumina NovaSeq 6000. TCRdb trimmed the raw reads at Q25, called clones with MiXCR and kept productive beta chains. Identical CDR3 proteins give one entry, which carries the most common genes and DNA. For this sample there are some 340,000 distinct CDR3 sequences; around 11% appear just once. The biggest ten clones account for over 3% of the sample. The sample's treatment or condition label, in plain terms: live attenuated yellow fever vaccine strain. Sequenced here: CD4+ T cells sorted from PBMCs, sampled 45 days after the yellow fever booster vaccination. These receptors were obtained from a man aged 18 to 35 who received the YFV17D yellow fever vaccine.

The chain joins TRBV7-2 to TRBJ1-2; TRBD1 matches at 7 bases. The germline CDR1 and CDR2 sequences are SGHTA and FQGNSA. The CDR3 is 14 amino acids. V shed 2 bases, J shed 4 bases, and the junction held 4 bases outside the gene matches. The CDR3 sequence: CASSLQGVSYGYTF. The CDR3 nucleotides read TGTGCCAGCAGCTTACAGGGGGTGAGCTATGGCTACACCTTC.

This clonotype was counted between two and nine times. This chain joins TRBV20-1 and TRBJ2-5; 8 nucleotides line up with TRBD1. V lost 0 bases and J lost 5; bases outside the gene matches: 8. CDR1 DFQATT and CDR2 SNEGSKA come from the germline V gene (reference sequence). This CDR3 is built from 15 residues. The CDR3: CSARDGGRGRETQYF. The DNA for the CDR3 is TGCAGTGCTAGAGATGGCGGCAGGGGGCGGGAGACCCAGTACTTC.

The chain is built from TRBV9 and TRBJ1-3; unclear D gene. The V end lost 4 bases, the J end lost 0 bases, and 11 bases lay between the germline ends. The germline V gene has CDR1 SGDLS and CDR2 YYNGEE. The CDR3 runs 15 residues. The CDR3: CASSPIGVSGNTIYF. The CDR3 region has the DNA TGTGCCAGCAGCCCCATAGGAGTCTCTGGAAACACCATATATTTT.

The rearrangement links TRBV3-1 to TRBJ2-5, with TRBD1 matching over 9 bases. The CDR3 runs 15 residues. Germline CDR1 is LGHDT and CDR2 is YNNKEL (reference sequence). After removal of 0 bases from V and 7 bases from J, the junction contained 6 bases not matched to a gene. CDR3 coding DNA: TGTGCCAGCAGCCAAGACGCCGGGACAGGGTGGACCCAGTACTTC. Translation: CASSQDAGTGWTQYF.

This clonotype has more than one count but fewer than ten. This rearrangement joins TRBV20-1 to TRBJ2-1; TRBD2 agrees at 12 bases. CDR3 length: 16 amino acids. With 3 bases clipped from V and 0 bases from J, the junction kept 3 bases outside the gene matches. Germline CDR1 and CDR2: DFQATT and SNEGSKA (reference sequence). CDR3: CSASPSGGASYNEQFF. The CDR3, as DNA: TGCAGTGCTAGCCCTAGCGGGGGGGCCTCCTACAATGAGCAGTTCTTC.

At least ten counts were recorded for this clonotype. The rearrangement joins TRBV30 to TRBJ1-1; D might be TRBD1 (6 bases). The germline gives CDR1 GTSNPN, CDR2 SVGIG (reference sequence). Deletions cut 0 bases from V and 10 bases from J, with 9 bases between. There are 11 residues in the CDR3. The CDR3 DNA sequence: TGTGCCTGGAGTGTACAGGGAATAGCTTTCTTT. Its protein is CAWSVQGIAFF. The entire variable domain, with the rest obtained from reference TRBV30 and TRBJ1-1, is as follows: SQTIHQWPATLVQPVGSPLSLECTVEGTSNPNLYWYRQAAGRGLQLLFYSVGIGQISSEVPQNLSASRPQDRQFILSSKKLLLSDSGFYLCAWSVQGIAFFGQGTRLTVV.

This clonotype was observed a few times. The CDR3 sequence: CAIMAGPRTGELFF. The CDR3 DNA reads as TGTGCCATCATGGCAGGGCCGAGAACCGGGGAGCTGTTTTTT. The chain carries TRBV10-3 and TRBJ2-2; D possibly corresponds to TRBD1 (5 bases). The CDR3 has 14 amino acids. Trimming pared 7 bases from V and 5 bases from J, leaving 14 bases between. Germline V gene data show CDR1 as ENHRY and CDR2 as SYGVKD.

This clonotype was observed a few times. The CDR3 nucleotides are TGTGCCATCAGTGAGTCACATCCTAGCTCTGGAAACACCATATATTTT. It encodes CAISESHPSSGNTIYF. The rearrangement links TRBV10-3 to TRBJ1-3; D call uncertain. Per the germline V gene, CDR1 is ENHRY and CDR2 is SYGVKD. The CDR3 spans 16 residues. V shed 0 bases and J shed 0 bases, with 9 bases lying between them.

In this sample, this clonotype turned up many times. J is TRBJ1-2 and V is TRBV12-3 or TRBV12-4; D is undetermined. V dropped 4 bases and J dropped 2 bases, with 14 bases sitting between them. The CDR3 contains 15 residues. CDR3 sequence reads: CASSSSGGINYGYTF. The DNA of the CDR3 is TGTGCCAGCAGTTCCTCGGGAGGTATAAACTATGGCTACACCTTC.

This clonotype has a handful of counts. CDR3 residues: CASSPKGTGANVLTF. The CDR3 DNA follows: TGTGCCAGCAGTCCCAAGGGGACTGGGGCCAACGTCCTGACTTTC. The chain combines TRBV6-5 with TRBJ2-6; the D gene is possibly TRBD1 (5 bases). Trimming stripped 5 bases from V and 2 bases from J, with 10 bases between. Germline assignment: CDR1 MNHEY and CDR2 SVGAGI. CDR3 length: 15 amino acids.

The sample holds a few counts of this clonotype. This chain connects TRBV11-1 to TRBJ2-3; D tentatively reads TRBD1 or TRBD2 (5 bases each). Germline CDR1 reads SGHAT; CDR2 reads FQDESV (reference sequence). V was clipped by 7 bases and J by 2 bases, with 13 bases between them. The CDR3 extends over 14 amino acids. CDR3 sequence reads: CASNIGASTDTQYF. CDR3 nucleotide sequence: TGTGCCAGCAACATCGGGGCCTCCACAGATACGCAGTATTTT. The complete variable domain, with remaining parts taken from reference TRBV11-1 and TRBJ2-3, reads EAEVAQSPRYKITEKSQAVAFWCDPISGHATLYWYRQILGQGPELLVQFQDESVVDDSQLPKDRFSAERLKGVDSTLKIQPAELGDSAMYLCASNIGASTDTQYFGPGTRLTVL.

This clonotype was detected many times. The J gene is TRBJ2-3, the V gene TRBV5-1, with D possibly being TRBD1 (6 bases). CDR3 length: 16 residues. The ends were cut back, 0 bases at V and 3 bases at J, with 14 bases in the middle. The germline gives CDR1 SGHRS, CDR2 YFSETQ. CDR3: CASSLATLRGTDTQYF. CDR3 nucleotides: TGCGCCAGCAGCTTGGCTACCTTGAGGGGGACAGATACGCAGTATTTT.

This clonotype has more than one count but fewer than ten. The J gene is TRBJ1-2, the V gene TRBV21-1; the table calls TRBD1, which could not be checked here. TRBV21-1 is marked as a pseudogene. The CDR3 sequence is 14 residues long. The CDR3, as DNA: TGTGCCAGCAGCTTAACCGGGTCGATCTATGGCTACACCTTC. Translation gives CASSLTGSIYGYTF.

The J gene is TRBJ1-2, the V gene TRBV3-1, with D perhaps TRBD1 (6 bases). The V gene lost 4 bases and the J gene lost 8 bases, with 14 bases spanning the gap. This CDR3 is built from 13 residues. Germline loops: CDR1 LGHDT, CDR2 YNNKEL (reference sequence). CDR3 in amino acids: CASSRRGSRGYTF. CDR3 sequence (DNA): TGTGCCAGCAGCCGAAGGGGGTCACGGGGCTACACCTTC.

The genes are TRBV5-1 and TRBJ1-5, with 8 bases lining up with TRBD1. Per germline, CDR1 SGHRS and CDR2 YFSETQ. The CDR3 has 16 residues. V gave up 4 bases and J gave up 0 bases; unmatched junction bases: 6. The CDR3 DNA sequence: TGCGCCAGCAGCCCGACAGGGGCCTATAGCAATCAGCCCCAGCATTTT. It specifies CASSPTGAYSNQPQHF. Looking up the rest from reference TRBV5-1 and TRBJ1-5 gives the full variable domain: KAGVTQTPRYLIKTRGQQVTLSCSPISGHRSVSWYQQTPGQGLQFLFEYFSETQRNKGNFPGRFSGRQFSNSRSEMNVSTLELGDSALYLCASSPTGAYSNQPQHFGDGTRLSIL.

In its sample, this clonotype was seen a few times. The chain carries TRBV5-4 and TRBJ2-3; D is undetermined. Trimming left V 1 base short and J 1 base short, with 13 bases between. Germline V CDR1 and CDR2: SGHNT, YYREEE (reference sequence). The CDR3 totals 16 residues. CDR3: CASSLKVSGGTDTQYF. CDR3 DNA sequence: TGTGCCAGCAGCTTGAAGGTCAGTGGGGGCACAGATACGCAGTATTTT.

Only a few counts were recorded for this clonotype. V and J are TRBV11-2 and TRBJ1-2, with D unresolved. Germline CDR1 reads SGHAT; CDR2 reads FQNNGV. The CDR3 is made up of 17 amino acids. V lost 0 bases and J lost 4, with 18 bases in between. CDR3 DNA sequence: TGTGCCAGCAGCTTAGATCCATTGGTCGGTCGAGGCTATGGCTACACCTTC. Its translation: CASSLDPLVGRGYGYTF.

In its sample, this clonotype was seen a few times. The chain uses TRBV29-1 and TRBJ2-5, with D possibly called TRBD1 or TRBD2 (6 bases each). V lost 7 bases and J lost 4, with 16 bases in between. Germline V gene sequence: CDR1 SQVTM, CDR2 ANQGSEA. CDR3 length: 13 residues. The CDR3 DNA reads as TGCAGCGCCGGGGGCCAGACCACAGAGACCCAGTACTTC. As protein: CSAGGQTTETQYF.

V is TRBV7-9 and J is TRBJ1-4; TRBD1 agrees at 7 bases. With V trimmed by 5 bases and J by 8 bases, 14 bases remained unmatched. CDR1 and CDR2 from the germline V gene are SEHNR and FQNEAQ (reference sequence). The CDR3 has 16 residues. The CDR3 bases are TGTGCCAGCAGCCCGCTTCAAGACAGGGTTGACGAAAAACTGTTTTTT. This translates into CASSPLQDRVDEKLFF.

V usage is TRBV2 and J usage is TRBJ2-7; no firm D call. The CDR3 spans 15 residues. The V gene lost 6 bases and the J gene lost 0 bases, with 15 bases spanning the gap. In germline, CDR1 is SNHLY, CDR2 FYNNEI. This CDR3 is CASSDRTVSSYEQYV. CDR3 in DNA: TGTGCCAGCAGCGATCGGACGGTGTCCTCCTACGAGCAGTACGTC.

V and J are TRBV23-1 and TRBJ2-5, with D maybe TRBD1 (7 bases). TRBV23-1 is flagged as an ORF with uncertain function. Trimming left V 0 bases short and J 0 bases short, with 17 bases between. This CDR3 is 18 amino acids long. CDR3 loop: CASSQSKGGRGDQETQYF. In nucleotides, the CDR3 is TGCGCCAGCAGTCAATCGAAAGGGGGCAGGGGGGACCAAGAGACCCAGTACTTC.

This clonotype was detected many times. The V call is TRBV3-1, the J call TRBJ1-1; D possibly corresponds to TRBD1 (6 bases). Germline V gene lookup returns CDR1 LGHDT and CDR2 YNNKEL (reference sequence). The V end was cut by 6 bases, the J end by 2 bases, with 10 bases between. This CDR3 comprises 13 residues. The CDR3 spells CASRLQGNTEAFF. For the CDR3, the DNA is TGTGCCAGCAGACTACAGGGTAACACTGAAGCTTTCTTT. Full variable domain (rest looked up from reference TRBV3-1 and TRBJ1-1): DTAVSQTPKYLVTQMGNDKSIKCEQNLGHDTMYWYKQDSKKFLKIMFSYNNKELIINETVPNRFSPKSPDKAHLNLHINSLELGDSAVYFCASRLQGNTEAFFGQGTRLTVV.

This clonotype was seen more than once but under ten times. V usage is TRBV7-2 and J usage is TRBJ2-2; D not resolved. Germline CDR1 and CDR2: SGHTA and FQGNSA. The CDR3 runs to 14 residues. V lost 1 base to trimming and J lost 5 bases, with 8 bases between them. The CDR3 region is CASSLVLVTGELFF. The CDR3, as DNA: TGTGCCAGCAGCTTAGTTTTGGTAACCGGGGAGCTGTTTTTT.

V usage is TRBV30 and J usage is TRBJ1-1, with unresolved D. The germline gives CDR1 GTSNPN, CDR2 SVGIG (reference sequence). The CDR3 has 13 residues. V lost 0 bases, J lost 2 bases, and 7 bases lay in between. The CDR3 coding sequence is TGTGCCTGGAGTGTCCAGCCCAACACTGAAGCTTTCTTT. Its translation is CAWSVQPNTEAFF.

This chain uses TRBV20-1 with TRBJ2-3, with 9 bases identical to TRBD2. Germline CDR1 DFQATT, CDR2 SNEGSKA (reference sequence). J was trimmed by 4 bases and V by 5 bases; bases with no gene match: 4. The CDR3 length is 13 residues. The CDR3 bases are TGCAGTGCTGTGGGCGGGGGGGCAGATACGCAGTATTTT. This encodes CSAVGGGADTQYF.

Many counts were recorded for this clonotype. The V and J genes are TRBV7-9 and TRBJ1-1; D uncertain. Germline V gene sequence: CDR1 SEHNR, CDR2 FQNEAQ (reference sequence). This CDR3 contains 13 residues. The germline V and J ends were trimmed by 2 bases and 1 base, with 5 bases remaining between them. CDR3 protein: CASSLNQNTEAFF. CDR3 sequence (DNA): TGTGCCAGCAGCTTAAACCAGAACACTGAAGCTTTCTTT.

This clonotype was seen only a few times. This rearrangement joins TRBV5-1 to TRBJ2-1; TRBD2 aligns across 8 bases. Germline lookup yields CDR1 SGHRS and CDR2 YFSETQ. Trimming removed 3 bases from V and 7 bases from J; junction bases left unmatched: 12. The CDR3 sequence is 16 residues long. The CDR3 region is CASSWLRRGDGNEQFF. The CDR3 bases are TGCGCCAGCAGCTGGCTTCGGCGGGGGGACGGTAATGAGCAGTTCTTC. The whole variable domain, filled in from reference TRBV5-1 and TRBJ2-1, reads KAGVTQTPRYLIKTRGQQVTLSCSPISGHRSVSWYQQTPGQGLQFLFEYFSETQRNKGNFPGRFSGRQFSNSRSEMNVSTLELGDSALYLCASSWLRRGDGNEQFFGPGTRLTVL.

This clonotype was observed at least ten times. CDR3 nucleotides: TGTGCCAGCAGCCTCACAGGGCTCAATGGCTACACCTTC. This gives the protein CASSLTGLNGYTF. The chain combines TRBV11-2 with TRBJ1-2; tentative D call: TRBD1 (6 bases). This CDR3 contains 13 residues. V was shortened by 5 bases and J by 6 bases, with 13 bases between the two germline ends. The germline V gene encodes CDR1 SGHAT and CDR2 FQNNGV.

This clonotype was counted between two and nine times. This chain uses TRBV10-3 with TRBJ2-5; 10 nucleotides match TRBD1. V dropped 4 bases and J dropped 3; count of bases not matched to a gene: 2. Germline-derived CDR1 and CDR2 are ENHRY and SYGVKD. The CDR3 is 14 residues long. The CDR3 DNA reads TGTGCCATCAGTGGACAGGGGGCGGAAGAGACCCAGTACTTC. The encoded protein is CAISGQGAEETQYF.

This clonotype was observed a handful of times. This sequence joins TRBV6-2 or TRBV6-3 and TRBJ2-7; D possibly matches TRBD1 or TRBD2 (5 bases each). Trimming took 7 bases from V and 5 from J, leaving 18 bases between them. CDR1 and CDR2 (germline): MNHEY, SVGEGT. This CDR3 spans 14 amino acids. CDR3 sequence reads: CASTTGRLRDEQYV. The CDR3 DNA is TGTGCCAGCACAACGGGACGTCTACGAGACGAGCAGTACGTC.

This clonotype was seen only a few times. This rearrangement joins TRBV27 to TRBJ1-3, with D unclear. Trimming removed 3 bases from V and 2 bases from J, with 11 bases in between. Germline CDR1 MNHEY, CDR2 SMNVEV (reference sequence). CDR3 size: 15 residues. The CDR3 nucleotides read TGTGCCAGCAGTTTGAAAGGTTGGCCTGGAAACACCATATATTTT. It is translated as CASSLKGWPGNTIYF.

The chain carries TRBV5-6 and TRBJ2-7, with no clear D. The germline V gene encodes CDR1 SGHDT and CDR2 YYEEEE. V dropped 4 bases and J dropped 1 base, with 12 bases sitting between them. This CDR3 comprises 14 residues. CDR3 region: CASSKGIGSYEQYV. Written as DNA, the CDR3 is TGTGCCAGCAGCAAAGGAATTGGGTCCTACGAGCAGTACGTC.